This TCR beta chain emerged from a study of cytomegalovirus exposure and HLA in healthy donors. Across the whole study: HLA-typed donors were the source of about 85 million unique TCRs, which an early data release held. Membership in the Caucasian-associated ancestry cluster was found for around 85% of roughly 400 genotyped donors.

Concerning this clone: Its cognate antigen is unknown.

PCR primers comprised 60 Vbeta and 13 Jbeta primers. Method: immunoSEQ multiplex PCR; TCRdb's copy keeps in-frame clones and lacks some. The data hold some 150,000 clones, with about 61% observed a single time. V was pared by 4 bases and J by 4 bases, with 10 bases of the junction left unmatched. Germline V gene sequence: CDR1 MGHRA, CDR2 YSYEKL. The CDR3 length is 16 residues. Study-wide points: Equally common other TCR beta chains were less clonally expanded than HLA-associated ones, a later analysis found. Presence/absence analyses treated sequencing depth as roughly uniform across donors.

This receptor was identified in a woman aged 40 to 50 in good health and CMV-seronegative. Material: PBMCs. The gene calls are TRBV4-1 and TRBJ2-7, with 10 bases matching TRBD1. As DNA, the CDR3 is TGCGCCAGCAGCCCCTCTGAGCCGGGACAGGGGTACGAGCAGTACTTC. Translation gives CASSPSEPGQGYEQYF.